These 8 T cell receptor beta chains were sequenced from one sample in a study of PD-1 blockade in classical Hodgkin lymphoma. The method was immunoSEQ multiplex PCR; TCRdb's version includes in-frame clones alone and lacks a portion of them. The sample has about 20,000 clones, around 84% seen once; the top ten hold 7.3%. Time point reported: cycle 4 day 1 (C4D1), after six to seven weeks of nivolumab. With no exception, relapse followed autologous stem cell transplantation in all patients, and brentuximab vedotin exposure varied. CD8+ T cells were isolated from thawed PBMCs by magnetic negative selection. The source material was CD8+ T cells from blood, sampled before the fourth cycle of nivolumab. The receptors were gathered from a human donor with classical Hodgkin lymphoma.

The chain has TRBV19 and TRBJ1-2; 11 bases fit TRBD1. Germline CDR1 and CDR2: LNHDA and SQIVND (reference sequence). This CDR3 spans 15 amino acids. The trim removed 6 bases at V and 7 bases at J, leaving 10 bases unmatched. For the CDR3, the DNA is TGTGCCAGTAGCCCTGGACAGGGGGCCTCAGGTGGCTACACCTTC. Its protein is CASSPGQGASGGYTF.

This clone appeared a single time. The V and J genes are TRBV30 and TRBJ2-2; 10 bases map to TRBD2. With V trimmed by 0 bases and J by 5 bases, 3 bases remained unmatched. The CDR3 has 15 amino acids. Germline V gene data show CDR1 as GTSNPN and CDR2 as SVGIG (reference sequence). DNA for the CDR3: TGTGCCTGGAGTGTATTTAGCGGGGGGACCGGGGAGCTGTTTTTT. Encoded protein: CAWSVFSGGTGELFF.

The chain joins TRBV30 to TRBJ1-6, with unresolved D. V was shortened by 0 bases and J by 0 bases, with 12 bases between the two germline ends. This CDR3 is 17 amino acids long. The germline V gene encodes CDR1 GTSNPN and CDR2 SVGIG (reference sequence). CDR3 DNA: TGTGCCTGGAGTGTAGTGGTCTCTAGCTCCTATAATTCACCCCTCCACTTT. Encoded protein: CAWSVVVSSSYNSPLHF. The full variable domain, completed using reference TRBV30 and TRBJ1-6, is SQTIHQWPATLVQPVGSPLSLECTVEGTSNPNLYWYRQAAGRGLQLLFYSVGIGQISSEVPQNLSASRPQDRQFILSSKKLLLSDSGFYLCAWSVVVSSSYNSPLHFGNGTRLTVT.

The V gene is TRBV7-2, the J gene TRBJ1-5; tentative D call: TRBD1 (6 bases). CDR3 length: 14 residues. V gave up 3 bases and J gave up 5 bases, with 11 bases separating them. Germline CDR1 and CDR2: SGHTA and FQGNSA. The chain's CDR3 is CASSLRDTYQPQHF. The CDR3 DNA reads TGTGCCAGCAGCTTGAGGGACACTTATCAGCCCCAGCATTTT.

This clone has a handful of counts. V gene TRBV4-1 combines with J gene TRBJ2-7; the D is unclear. V lost 1 base and J 6 bases, leaving 4 bases between the germline ends. In germline, CDR1 is MGHRA, CDR2 YSYEKL. The CDR3 loop spans 11 amino acids. The CDR3 reads CASSQGIEQYF. CDR3 sequence (DNA): TGCGCCAGCAGCCAAGGGATCGAGCAGTACTTC.

The rearrangement links TRBV5-5 to TRBJ1-4; no firm D call. Germline V gene sequence: CDR1 SGHKS, CDR2 YYEKEE (reference sequence). The CDR3 is 17 amino acids. Trimming left V 1 base short and J 0 bases short, with 13 bases between. The DNA for the CDR3 is TGTGCCAGCAGCTTGATTGGTATTGGGGCAACTAATGAAAAACTGTTTTTT. This codes for CASSLIGIGATNEKLFF.

The V gene is TRBV27, the J gene TRBJ2-2; 8 nucleotides match TRBD1. Unmatched junction bases numbered 4, after V lost 6 bases and J lost 7 bases. CDR3 size: 13 residues. CDR1 is MNHEY and CDR2 is SMNVEV in the germline V gene (reference sequence). The CDR3 bases are TGTGCCAGCAGAACACAGGGGGTCGGGGAGCTGTTTTTT. This gives the protein CASRTQGVGELFF.

This chain joins TRBV7-3 and TRBJ2-1, with 7 nucleotides matching TRBD1. The germline gives CDR1 SGHTA, CDR2 FQGTGA. This CDR3 spans 13 amino acids. With V trimmed by 4 bases and J by 9 bases, 6 bases remained unmatched. CDR3 residues: CASSSQGVSEQFF. In DNA, the CDR3 is TGTGCCAGCAGCTCTCAGGGGGTCAGTGAGCAGTTCTTC.